Shown below are 27 T cell receptor beta chains from a single sample sequenced in a study of CD8+CD57+ T cells in acquired aplastic anemia. Genomic DNA was employed as the template in profiling TCR beta VDJ and CDR3. TCRdb re-called the reads through MiXCR, storing one row per CDR3 protein. The data hold approximately 160,000 distinct CDR3 sequences, with approximately 51% observed a single time. In patients chosen for sequencing, flow cytometry had shown CD8+CD57+ cell expansion. The source material was sorted CD4+, CD8+, or CD8+CD57+ T cells (not recorded which) from PBMCs. These receptors all come from a human donor with aplastic anemia.

This clonotype was seen repeatedly, ten times or more. V and J are TRBV12-5 and TRBJ2-3, with 10 bases matching TRBD2. CDR1 and CDR2 (germline): LGHNT, FRNRAP. The ends lost 9 bases at V and 3 bases at J; junction bases unmatched: 3. The CDR3 has 13 residues. CDR3 sequence reads: CASGTSETDTQYF. The CDR3 DNA is TGTGCTAGCGGGACTAGCGAGACAGATACGCAGTATTTT.

This clonotype was counted at least ten times. The V gene is TRBV7-9, the J gene TRBJ1-4; D unresolved. CDR3 length: 15 amino acids. CDR1 and CDR2 (germline): SEHNR, FQNEAQ (reference sequence). The V end lost 1 base, the J end lost 4 bases, and 10 bases lay between the germline ends. This CDR3 is CASSLGARYNEKLFF. The CDR3 nucleotides read TGTGCCAGCAGCTTAGGGGCCCGTTATAATGAAAAACTGTTTTTT.

This clonotype was counted a single time. The chain is built from TRBV2 and TRBJ1-5, with D unclear. V was clipped by 6 bases and J by 0 bases, with 9 bases between them. CDR1 is SNHLY, CDR2 FYNNEI, per germline. CDR3 size: 14 residues. CDR3 nucleotide sequence: TGTGCCAGCAGCCGAACGGATAGCAATCAGCCCCAGCATTTT. Amino acid sequence: CASSRTDSNQPQHF. The variable domain in full, completed from reference TRBV2 and TRBJ1-5, reads EPEVTQTPSHQVTQMGQEVILRCVPISNHLYFYWYRQILGQKVEFLVSFYNNEISEKSEIFDDQFSVERPDGSNFTLKIRSTKLEDSAMYFCASSRTDSNQPQHFGDGTRLSIL.

The V and J genes are TRBV11-2 and TRBJ2-2; tentatively, D is TRBD1 (5 bases). Germline V gene lookup returns CDR1 SGHAT and CDR2 FQNNGV. The CDR3 spans 13 residues. The V end was cut by 2 bases, the J end by 8 bases, with 9 bases between. CDR3 DNA sequence: TGTGCCAGCAGCTTAAGCAGGGTGGGGGAGCTGTTTTTT. Its translation is CASSLSRVGELFF.

The chain links TRBV2 to TRBJ1-6; D is possibly TRBD1 (5 bases). Trimming shortened V by 7 bases and J by 7 bases, and 17 bases separated the two germline ends. CDR1 SNHLY and CDR2 FYNNEI come from the germline V gene. The CDR3 contains 15 residues. Here the CDR3 DNA reads TGTGCCAGCACCGTGACCGGGACTAGCAATTCACCCCTCCACTTT. Protein product: CASTVTGTSNSPLHF.

This clonotype was counted at least ten times. The J gene is TRBJ1-6, the V gene TRBV20-1, with D possibly being TRBD1 (6 bases). The CDR3 spans 16 residues. V lost 0 bases and J 7 bases, leaving 16 bases between the germline ends. CDR1 and CDR2 from the germline V gene are DFQATT and SNEGSKA (reference sequence). The CDR3 coding sequence is TGCAGTGCTAGAGAGGGGGCCAGGGTGGGAAATTCACCCCTCCACTTT. Amino acids: CSAREGARVGNSPLHF.

The gene calls are TRBV29-1 and TRBJ1-3, with D perhaps matching TRBD1 (6 bases). Germline-derived CDR1 and CDR2 are SQVTM and ANQGSEA. The CDR3 is 16 residues long. V lost 3 bases to trimming and J lost 0 bases, with 15 bases between them. CDR3 bases: TGCAGCGTTGAGGGGGAGGGGACATCCTCTGGAAACACCATATATTTT. Amino acids: CSVEGEGTSSGNTIYF.

To note about this clonotype: A junction end diverges from the germline sequence, so it may reflect a read error. The chain is built from TRBV5-4 and TRBJ2-1; 16 positions agree with TRBD2. The CDR3 is 17 residues long. The V gene's germline CDR1 is SGHNT and CDR2 YYREEE (reference sequence). CDR3 bases: TGTGCCAGCAGCTCGGGACTAGCGGGGGGGCCTCGCAATGAGCAGCTCTTC. Its protein product is CASSSGLAGGPRNEQLF.

The sample holds many counts of this clonotype. With a much larger clone just one base away, this may be a read error. This sequence joins TRBV19 and TRBJ1-5; D not certain. CDR1 LNHDA and CDR2 SQIVND come from the germline V gene (reference sequence). CDR3 length: 12 amino acids. The CDR3 DNA reads TGTGCCAGTAGTCCGTCAAATCAGCCCCGGCATTTT. It specifies CASSPSNQPRHF.

The V call is TRBV24-1, the J call TRBJ2-7, with 7 bases aligning to TRBD1. J lost 2 bases, V lost 4 bases, and 7 bases had no gene match. Looked up from germline, CDR1 is KGHDR and CDR2 is SFDVKD. The CDR3 contains 15 residues. The CDR3 DNA is TGTGCCACCAGTGACACCGGGACAGAGACCTACGAGCAGTACTTC. This sequence encodes CATSDTGTETYEQYF.

The J gene is TRBJ2-3, the V gene TRBV12-3 or TRBV12-4; D not certain. CDR3 length: 14 residues. V was trimmed by 7 bases and J by 1 base, leaving 12 bases between them. The DNA for the CDR3 is TGTGCCAGCAAGGCCCCTACCGGCACAGATACGCAGTATTTT. Its translation: CASKAPTGTDTQYF.

This clonotype was found many times. The chain recombines TRBV4-2 with TRBJ1-6; D perhaps matches TRBD1 (5 bases). The CDR3 covers 16 residues. The germline gives CDR1 LGHNA, CDR2 YNFKEQ. Trimming shortened V by 0 bases and J by 7 bases, and 13 bases separated the two germline ends. CDR3 DNA sequence: TGTGCCAGCAGCCAAGATTTCGGGACCGGGAATTCACCCCTCCACTTT. Translating gives CASSQDFGTGNSPLHF.

This clonotype was counted many times. The chain links TRBV9 to TRBJ1-2; D remains ambiguous. In germline, CDR1 is SGDLS, CDR2 YYNGEE. Trimming stripped 4 bases from V and 1 base from J, with 11 bases between. The CDR3 consists of 14 residues. CDR3 loop: CASSKTTSNYGYTF. CDR3 bases: TGTGCCAGCAGCAAGACGACAAGTAACTATGGCTACACCTTC.

This clonotype was seen many times. The rearrangement uses TRBV5-1 and TRBJ1-4; D not certain. The CDR3 has 13 amino acids. V lost 4 bases and J lost 3, with 7 bases in between. The V gene's germline CDR1 is SGHRS and CDR2 YFSETQ. This CDR3 is CASSREANEKLFF. The CDR3 region has the DNA TGCGCCAGCAGCCGGGAAGCTAATGAAAAACTGTTTTTT.

The gene calls are TRBV2 and TRBJ2-5; maybe TRBD2 (7 bases). V gave up 6 bases and J gave up 5 bases, with 19 bases separating them. Germline V gives CDR1 SNHLY, CDR2 FYNNEI. This CDR3 has 15 amino acids. CDR3 coding DNA: TGTGCCAGCAGCCTCCCGGGCGGGGGACATGAGACCCAGTACTTC. Translation gives CASSLPGGGHETQYF.

In its sample, this clonotype was seen many times. The CDR3: CAISEVTADTQYF. In nucleotides, the CDR3 is TGTGCCATCAGTGAGGTGACAGCGGACACCCAGTACTTC. The V gene is TRBV10-3, the J gene TRBJ2-5; TRBD1 or TRBD2 may be the D gene (5 bases each). Trimming cost V 2 bases and J 8 bases, with 12 bases left between them. CDR1 ENHRY and CDR2 SYGVKD come from the germline V gene. The CDR3 sequence is 13 residues long.

This clonotype was counted only a few times. This sequence may be a read error, since a much larger clone differs from it by one base. The chain joins TRBV7-2 to TRBJ2-7; D may correspond to TRBD1 or TRBD2 (5 bases each). V lost 6 bases to trimming and J lost 4 bases, with 19 bases between them. CDR1 is SGHTA and CDR2 is FQGNSA in the germline V gene. This CDR3 is 15 amino acids long. The CDR3 DNA is TGTGCCAGCAGTCCACTTCCGGGACGGAATTACGAGCAGTACGTC. Translation: CASSPLPGRNYEQYV.

This chain uses TRBV10-3 with TRBJ2-6, with a weak D call TRBD1 (6 bases). V was clipped by 10 bases and J by 4 bases, with 17 bases between them. Germline V CDR1 and CDR2: ENHRY, SYGVKD. The CDR3 has 15 amino acids. The DNA for the CDR3 is TGTGCCAGCAGCTCAACCGGGACAGGGGCCAACGTCCTGACTTTC. Translation: CASSSTGTGANVLTF.

Relative to its sample, this clonotype is medium-sized. The V call is TRBV2, the J call TRBJ1-1; 12 positions agree with TRBD1. This CDR3 is built from 15 residues. V trimming: 5 bases; J trimming: 6 bases; junction bases outside the gene matches: 7. Per the germline V gene, CDR1 is SNHLY and CDR2 is FYNNEI. The CDR3 loop reads CASSLRGQGASEAFF. CDR3 nucleotides: TGTGCCAGCAGTCTCCGGGGACAGGGGGCTTCTGAAGCTTTCTTT.

With regard to this clonotype: In this CDR3 the conserved last residue, phenylalanine or tryptophan, is missing, so a read error is likely. The DNA is omitted, as the CDR3 cannot be located on it reliably, and the CDR3 follows TCRdb's listing. The genes are TRBV24-1 and TRBJ2-1; the table gives TRBD2 as D, unverified against the DNA. Germline V lookup: CDR1 KGHDR, CDR2 SFDVKD. The CDR3 sequence runs 16 residues, both termini included. The CDR3 here is CATSDAGLESYNEQLL.

The rearrangement links TRBV10-3 to TRBJ1-2, with a possible D match to TRBD1 (5 bases). This CDR3 is 14 amino acids long. V was trimmed by 6 bases and J by 4 bases, leaving 15 bases between them. Looked up from germline, CDR1 is ENHRY and CDR2 is SYGVKD. For the CDR3, the DNA is TGTGCCATCAGCGGTTCGAGGAGGGGCTATGGCTACACCTTC. Translated: CAISGSRRGYGYTF.

The V and J genes are TRBV29-1 and TRBJ2-7, with D possibly TRBD1 on 6 matching bases. The germline CDR1 and CDR2 sequences are SQVTM and ANQGSEA. This CDR3 comprises 13 residues. With 7 bases removed from V and 6 bases from J, the gap between germline ends came to 19 bases. The CDR3 DNA reads TGCAGCGCCCTAACAGGGAAGCTCTCCGAGCAGTACTTC. This sequence encodes CSALTGKLSEQYF.

The chain links TRBV15 to TRBJ1-5; no definite D call. CDR1 is LNHNV and CDR2 is YYDKDF in the germline V gene (reference sequence). The CDR3 contains 14 residues. V was cut by 0 bases and J by 14 bases, with 17 bases left in between. The CDR3 sequence: CATSRDSQTVYEHF. CDR3 DNA sequence: TGTGCCACCAGCAGAGACAGTCAGACGGTCTACGAGCATTTT.

V gene TRBV29-1 combines with J gene TRBJ1-2, with 9 bases identical to TRBD1. Germline V lookup: CDR1 SQVTM, CDR2 ANQGSEA. This CDR3 spans 14 amino acids. V dropped 1 base and J dropped 6; count of bases not matched to a gene: 6. CDR3 nucleotides: TGCAGCGTTGAAGCAGAGGACAGGGGACATGGCTACACCTTC. Translated, it gives CSVEAEDRGHGYTF.

The rearrangement uses TRBV10-3 and TRBJ2-1, with 13 bases aligning to TRBD2. This CDR3 has 16 amino acids. Germline trimming cut 3 bases from V and 8 bases from J; bases unmatched to any gene: 7. Per the germline V gene, CDR1 is ENHRY and CDR2 is SYGVKD. The CDR3 reads CAISDSTSGGADEQFF. CDR3 nucleotide sequence: TGTGCCATCAGTGATAGCACTAGCGGGGGGGCCGATGAGCAGTTCTTC.

This chain uses TRBV20-1 with TRBJ2-1, with D possibly called TRBD1 or TRBD2 (5 bases each). This CDR3 is 15 amino acids long. Germline V gene lookup returns CDR1 DFQATT and CDR2 SNEGSKA (reference sequence). The ends were cut back, 1 base at V and 6 bases at J, with 16 bases in the middle. CDR3 sequence reads: CSARGLVAGSNEQFF. CDR3 sequence (DNA): TGCAGTGCTAGAGGGTTGGTAGCAGGGAGCAATGAGCAGTTCTTC.

This clonotype showed up many times. CDR3 nucleotides: TGTGCCAGCAGCTCGCCGTTCGGGACTAAGGCGTACAATGAGCAGTTCTTC. It translates to CASSSPFGTKAYNEQFF. This chain links TRBV7-6 with TRBJ2-1; 7 nucleotides match TRBD2. Per germline, CDR1 SGHVS and CDR2 FNYEAQ. V shed 4 bases and J 4 bases; nucleotides not matched to a gene: 13. This CDR3 contains 17 residues.